The 16 T cell receptor beta chains listed next were all sequenced from one sample in a study of identical twins. TCRdb independently ran MiXCR on the 5' RACE reads; one entry per CDR3 protein. In the table there are hundreds of thousands of distinct CDR3 sequences, about 12% of which are singletons. This same sample was also part of a study on yellow fever vaccine responses in identical twins.

Sequencing was performed on PBMCs. These receptors were obtained from a woman younger than 30 in good health.

This chain links TRBV11-2 with TRBJ2-4, with a weak D call TRBD2 (5 bases). The germline V gene encodes CDR1 SGHAT and CDR2 FQNNGV. V was cut by 1 base and J by 8 bases, with 12 bases left in between. CDR3 length equals 14 residues. CDR3 loop: CASSLGGGSDIQYF. CDR3 nucleotides: TGTGCCAGCAGCTTAGGGGGTGGGAGTGACATTCAGTACTTC.

This chain uses TRBV5-1 with TRBJ2-3; 13 bases fit TRBD2. Germline V gene lookup returns CDR1 SGHRS and CDR2 YFSETQ. This CDR3 spans 19 amino acids. Losses at the gene ends were 4 bases for V and 2 bases for J; bases not matched to a gene: 13. The CDR3 loop reads CASSRQPMTSGRNTDTQYF. Written as DNA, the CDR3 is TGCGCCAGCAGCCGCCAGCCCATGACTAGCGGGAGGAACACAGATACGCAGTATTTT. Variable domain in full (rest from reference TRBV5-1 and TRBJ2-3): KAGVTQTPRYLIKTRGQQVTLSCSPISGHRSVSWYQQTPGQGLQFLFEYFSETQRNKGNFPGRFSGRQFSNSRSEMNVSTLELGDSALYLCASSRQPMTSGRNTDTQYFGPGTRLTVL.

This clonotype was observed a handful of times. The rearrangement joins TRBV7-2 to TRBJ1-1, with a possible D match to TRBD1 (6 bases). The CDR3 is 13 amino acids. Germline-derived CDR1 and CDR2 are SGHTA and FQGNSA. V shed 5 bases and J shed 4 bases, with 11 bases lying between them. In nucleotides, the CDR3 is TGTGCCAGCAGCCCACAGGGTCCCACTGAAGCTTTCTTT. This gives the protein CASSPQGPTEAFF.

This clonotype was seen a handful of times. CDR3 nucleotide sequence: TGTGCCAGCAGCCCCCGGGACAGGCCTGAAGCTTTCTTT. Translated, it gives CASSPRDRPEAFF. The chain has TRBV3-1 and TRBJ1-1; TRBD1 matches 8 bases. J gave up 6 bases and V 4 bases, and 4 bases lay outside the gene matches. Germline-derived CDR1 and CDR2 are LGHDT and YNNKEL (reference sequence). This CDR3 region has 13 residues.

The genes are TRBV6-1 and TRBJ2-7, with 10 nucleotides matching TRBD1. Germline V gene sequence: CDR1 MNHNS, CDR2 SASEGT. The CDR3 consists of 15 residues. The trim removed 6 bases at V and 3 bases at J, leaving 8 bases unmatched. CDR3: CASSPGQGGLYEQYV. CDR3 coding DNA: TGTGCCAGCAGCCCAGGACAGGGGGGACTCTACGAGCAGTACGTC.

The V and J genes are TRBV12-3 or TRBV12-4 and TRBJ2-5, with 8 bases aligning to TRBD2. The CDR3 covers 15 residues. J was trimmed by 0 bases and V by 8 bases; bases with no gene match: 8. In nucleotides, the CDR3 is TGTGCCAGCGTCCCCGAGCGGGGGAACCAAGAGACCCAGTACTTC. Its translation is CASVPERGNQETQYF.

The gene calls are TRBV19 and TRBJ2-7; 7 bases are shared with TRBD1. V shed 3 bases, J shed 7 bases, and the junction held 9 bases outside the gene matches. The CDR3 totals 14 residues. Germline CDR1 and CDR2: LNHDA and SQIVND (reference sequence). The CDR3 here is CASSIRQGIAEQYF. CDR3 nucleotide sequence: TGTGCCAGTAGTATTCGACAGGGAATAGCGGAGCAGTACTTC.

This clonotype occurred a few times. V gene TRBV29-1 combines with J gene TRBJ1-2; 10 nucleotides line up with TRBD1. V gave up 0 bases and J gave up 6 bases; unmatched junction bases: 4. The CDR3 consists of 14 residues. The germline gives CDR1 SQVTM, CDR2 ANQGSEA. DNA of the CDR3: TGCAGCGTTGAAGATCGGGACAGGGGAGATGGCTACACCTTC. Translated: CSVEDRDRGDGYTF.

The CDR3 spells CASSWGDGSSGNTIYF. CDR3 coding DNA: TGTGCCAGCAGTTGGGGGGACGGAAGCTCTGGAAACACCATATATTTT. This rearrangement joins TRBV6-5 to TRBJ1-3; perhaps TRBD1 as D (5 bases). V lost 4 bases and J 0 bases, leaving 13 bases between the germline ends. CDR1 MNHEY and CDR2 SVGAGI come from the germline V gene. The CDR3 extends over 16 amino acids.

This clonotype appeared many times. CDR3: CASSLAEAYEQYF. The CDR3 nucleotides are TGTGCCAGCAGTTTGGCCGAGGCCTACGAGCAGTACTTC. The chain joins TRBV12-3 or TRBV12-4 to TRBJ2-7; D uncertain. V was shortened by 3 bases and J by 2 bases, with 8 bases between the two germline ends. The CDR3 is 13 residues long.

This clonotype was counted a few times. The gene calls are TRBV25-1 and TRBJ1-3; D is uncertain. Trimming removed 5 bases from V and 4 bases from J, with 9 bases in between. The CDR3 is made up of 13 amino acids. The germline gives CDR1 MGHDK, CDR2 SYGVNS. The CDR3 DNA reads as TGTGCCAGCAGTTTGGTCAGGGGAAACACCATATATTTT. This translates into CASSLVRGNTIYF.

This clonotype has only a few counts. The V gene is TRBV28, the J gene TRBJ1-2, with D uncertain. The CDR3 runs to 14 residues. Trimming took off 2 bases at V and 6 bases at J, with 13 bases between the two ends. CDR1 is MDHEN and CDR2 is SYDVKM in the germline V gene. DNA for the CDR3: TGTGCCAGCAGTTTAAGGCTCGGGGTAAATGGCTACACCTTC. Its protein is CASSLRLGVNGYTF.

This clonotype was observed a few times. The chain combines TRBV11-2 with TRBJ2-3, with 7 nucleotides matching TRBD2. Germline lookup yields CDR1 SGHAT and CDR2 FQNNGV. This CDR3 is built from 13 residues. Trimming at V came to 3 bases and at J to 6 bases, leaving 3 bases not matched to a gene. The CDR3 DNA reads as TGTGCCAGCAGCTTCGACGGGAGGGATACGCAGTATTTT. Amino acids: CASSFDGRDTQYF.

This clonotype was seen more than once but under ten times. The chain employs TRBV13 and TRBJ2-7, with D tentatively TRBD2 (5 bases). The CDR3 loop spans 13 amino acids. CDR1 and CDR2 (germline): PRHDT, FYEKMQ (reference sequence). V shed 7 bases and J shed 0 bases, with 10 bases lying between them. For the CDR3, the DNA is TGTGCCAGCAATCTAGGACTCTCCTACGAGCAGTACTTC. Translation: CASNLGLSYEQYF.

This chain joins TRBV12-3 or TRBV12-4 and TRBJ2-1, with D tentatively TRBD2 (6 bases). The CDR3 loop spans 14 amino acids. Trimming took off 3 bases at V and 6 bases at J, with 12 bases between the two ends. The CDR3 loop reads CASSFGGTGNEQFF. CDR3 nucleotide sequence: TGTGCCAGCAGTTTTGGCGGGACCGGCAATGAGCAGTTCTTC.

This clonotype was observed at least ten times. V usage is TRBV18 and J usage is TRBJ2-7; 10 bases match TRBD2. CDR3 length equals 15 residues. Germline V gene sequence: CDR1 KGHSH, CDR2 LQKENI. V dropped 4 bases and J dropped 4; count of bases not matched to a gene: 7. This CDR3 reads CASSQSGLARYEQYF. CDR3 DNA sequence: TGTGCCAGCTCACAGTCGGGACTAGCGAGATACGAGCAGTACTTC.